This is a list of T cell receptor beta chains from one sample in a study of blood T cell repertoires in COVID-19. Produced via immunoSEQ multiplex PCR; TCRdb's table is partial and in-frame only. The profile shows about 330,000 clones, about 83% of them singletons. Source material: peripheral blood. The source of these receptors is a woman aged 45-59 years with acute or convalescent COVID-19. CDR3s include the opening cysteine and the closing phenylalanine or tryptophan. Each record gives: V gene, D gene, J gene, clone size, CDR3 DNA, CDR3 protein. The D gene is left open where the match is weak. The listing skips clone size in some rows; elsewhere it reads once, few, many or a size class.

>TRBV18|NA|TRBJ1-5|few
TGTGCCAGCTCACCGGGTACAGGGTTTGATCAGCCCCAGCATTTT
CASSPGTGFDQPQHF
>TRBV19|TRBD2|TRBJ2-3|NA
TGTGCCAGTAGCCCTGACGGTAGACTAGCGGGAGAGTTAGATACGCAGTATTTT
CASSPDGRLAGELDTQYF
>TRBV12-3/TRBV12-4|NA|TRBJ2-7|NA
TGTGCCAGCAGTTTAGGGGCCACCTACGAGCAGTACTTC
CASSLGATYEQYF
>TRBV28|TRBD2|TRBJ2-7|NA
TGTGCCAGCAATCCCTACGGGACTACGACCTACGAGCAGTACTTC
CASNPYGTTTYEQYF
>TRBV7-9|TRBD1|TRBJ1-5|NA
TGTGCCAGCAGCCATCTATTGGGGACAGGGGGCAATCAGCCCCAGCATTTT
CASSHLLGTGGNQPQHF
>TRBV3-1/TRBV3-2|NA|TRBJ1-3|once
TGTGCCAGCAGCCAAGATGGGGGCTTCTCTGGAAACACCATATATTTT
CASSQDGGFSGNTIYF
>TRBV24-1|TRBD2|TRBJ2-2|few
TGTGCCACCAGTGATTTGGGCTCTAGCGGGAGCACCGGGGAGCTGTTTTTT
CATSDLGSSGSTGELFF
>TRBV20-1|TRBD2|TRBJ2-3|NA
TGCAGTGCTAGTATGGTCGGGAGGGCCGTTATAACAGATACGCAGTATTTT
CSASMVGRAVITDTQYF
>TRBV18|NA|TRBJ1-2|NA
TGTGCCAGCTCCCAGGGGTTCGGCTACACCTTC
CASSQGFGYTF
>TRBV4-2|NA|TRBJ2-5|NA
TGTGCCAGCAGCCAAGGCGGTGGGGAGGAGACCCAGTACTTC
CASSQGGGEETQYF
>TRBV5-6|NA|TRBJ2-3|NA
TGTGCCAGCAGCCAACCCGGACAGACAGATACGCAGTATTTT
CASSQPGQTDTQYF
>TRBV19|NA|TRBJ2-1|NA
TGTGCCAGTAGTATAGATATCCAGGGTAGGGGAAATGAGCAGTTCTTC
CASSIDIQGRGNEQFF
>TRBV21-1|NA|TRBJ1-3|NA
TGTGCCAGCAGCAAAGCGCGGGACAGGCCGTACTTCTCTGGAAACACCATATATTTT
CASSKARDRPYFSGNTIYF
>TRBV19|NA|TRBJ1-5|NA
TGTGCCAGTAGTATAACCCCGAGAGCCCAGCATTTT
CASSITPRAQHF
>TRBV6-5|TRBD1|TRBJ1-2|NA
TGTGCCAGCACCGGGACAGCTAACTATGGCTACACCTTC
CASTGTANYGYTF
>TRBV6-5|TRBD1|TRBJ1-4|NA
TGTGCCAGCAAACTGACAGGGACTAATGAAAAACTGTTTTTT
CASKLTGTNEKLFF
>TRBV27|NA|TRBJ2-3|NA
TGTGCCAGCAGGCTCCACGGGACTCTGAACGCAGATACGCAGTATTTT
CASRLHGTLNADTQYF
>TRBV7-3|TRBD2|TRBJ2-5|NA
TGTGCCAGCAGCCTGACTAGCGGCCAAGAGACCCAGTACTTC
CASSLTSGQETQYF
>TRBV30|NA|TRBJ1-3|NA
TGTGTCGCCCATGGAGTATTATCTGGAAACACCATATATTTT
CVAHGVLSGNTIYF
>TRBV28|NA|TRBJ1-1|NA
TGTGCCAGCAGTTTAGCGGCAGGGCCCAACACTGAAGCTTTCTTT
CASSLAAGPNTEAFF
>TRBV15|NA|TRBJ2-7|NA
TGTGCCACCGGACAGACCCCGGGCGAGCAGTACTTC
CATGQTPGEQYF
>TRBV28|NA|TRBJ2-7|NA
TGTGCCAGCAGAGGAAGGAACTACTACGAGCAGTACTTC
CASRGRNYYEQYF
>TRBV18|TRBD2|TRBJ2-5|NA
TGTGCCAGCTCACCACGATCGGCGGGAGGGCTAGAGACCCAGTACTTC
CASSPRSAGGLETQYF